This TCR beta chain was sequenced during a study of blood T cell repertoires in COVID-19. At the level of the study: Spain, Italy and the United States supplied samples that represented acute and convalescent COVID-19. Sources were T cells, B-cell-depleted T cells, or PBMCs; the material itself was cDNA or gDNA.

As originally analysed: Cell counts per sample came from amplifying reference gene primers. Only in-frame clones appear in the TCRdb table, and some are missing; sequencing was by immunoSEQ multiplex PCR. The D gene and trimming were derived from the DNA, and the V and J assignments and clone size from that table. The sample lists about 230,000 clones, approximately 88% seen once, with around 25% in the top ten. CDR3 length equals 15 residues. V was trimmed by 0 bases and J by 6 bases, leaving 12 bases between them. CDR1 and CDR2 from the germline V gene are ENHRY and SYGVKD. The TCR originated in a man aged 35 to 55 with acute or convalescent COVID-19. The source material was peripheral blood. The chain employs TRBV10-3 and TRBJ1-3; TRBD1 might be the D (6 bases). The CDR3 coding sequence is TGTGCCATCAGTGAGTCTCTAACAGGGAAAAACACCATATATTTT. Its protein is CAISESLTGKNTIYF.